Reported below is one TCR beta chain. These data are taken from a study of blood T cell repertoires in COVID-19. TCRdb keeps only in-frame clones here, not all; method: immunoSEQ multiplex PCR. In the table there are around 210,000 clones, roughly 84% of which are singletons. J lost 2 bases, V lost 2 bases, and 7 bases had no gene match. CDR1 and CDR2 from the germline V gene are MDHEN and SYDVKM. The CDR3 covers 17 residues. Sequences were obtained from peripheral blood. The chain uses TRBV28 and TRBJ2-4; 9 bases map to TRBD2. The TCR comes from a human donor in a cohort sampled during active COVID-19. This CDR3 reads CASSLGLAGTSKNIQYF. The CDR3 DNA reads as TGTGCCAGCAGTTTAGGGCTAGCGGGAACATCCAAAAACATTCAGTACTTC.